This T cell receptor (beta chain) was sequenced during a study of blood T cells in healthy people across ages. Germline V gives CDR1 SEHNR, CDR2 FQNEAQ (reference sequence). The CDR3 extends over 16 amino acids. Trimming removed 5 bases from V and 13 bases from J; junction bases left unmatched: 17. A second 7 to 11 cycle PCR used barcoded and J-beta primers. Carrying 12 random nucleotides, a template-switch adaptor labeled each individual cDNA molecule. TCRdb processed the 5' RACE reads anew with MiXCR; each CDR3 protein has one entry. The sample records about 2 million distinct CDR3 sequences, about 49% being singletons. Overall study results and limits: Significant beta diversity loss was already apparent by age approximately 38, declining roughly linearly.

Worth noting for this clonotype: No antigen is known for it.

Isolating PBMCs gave at least 7 million of these cells per sample. The source material was blood. The V and J genes are TRBV7-9 and TRBJ2-1; 10 bases are shared with TRBD1. This receptor was taken from a woman aged 40-49 years in good health. The CDR3 sequence: CASSAGTGVSRETQFF. DNA for the CDR3: TGTGCCAGCAGCGCCGGGACAGGGGTTTCCAGGGAGACCCAGTTCTTC. Combining the CDR3 with reference TRBV7-9 and TRBJ2-1 gives the whole variable domain DTGVSQNPRHKITKRGQNVTFRCDPISEHNRLYWYRQTLGQGPEFLTYFQNEAQLEKSRLLSDRFSAERPKGSFSTLEIQRTEQGDSAMYLCASSAGTGVSRETQFFGPGTRLTVL.